This TCR beta chain was captured by sequencing in a study of metastatic and nonmetastatic thyroid tumors. Study-wide context: For malignant and benign thyroid patients, tumor or nodule tissue and blood were the sources whose repertoires were compared. Overall study findings and caveats: Compared with benign nodules, malignant thyroid tumors were reported to have significantly higher TCR beta diversity in both blood and tumor.

This clone was counted at least ten times. Its antigen is not identified. Germline assignment: CDR1 KGHSH and CDR2 LQKENI. Trimming shortened V by 2 bases and J by 9 bases, and 14 bases separated the two germline ends. This CDR3 is 14 amino acids long. Authors' methods: CDR3 differences across clinicopathological groups were used to build a distant-metastasis classifier for papillary thyroid cancer. With MiXCR, TCRdb reprocessed the PCR reads. Clone size and V and J calls follow TCRdb, not the original study. This sample has over 25,000 clones, with about 15% found just once. There were no patients who had received any treatment before thyroid surgery.

The receptor's source is a male donor with papillary thyroid cancer or a benign thyroid nodule (not recorded which). Some clones in this sample may be carry-over from other donors' samples. Sequenced sample: blood. This chain links TRBV18 with TRBJ2-1; D gene uncertain. CDR3 sequence (DNA): TGTGCCAGCTCACCATTATCTGTCGGGCGTGAGCAGTTCTTC. It codes for CASSPLSVGREQFF.